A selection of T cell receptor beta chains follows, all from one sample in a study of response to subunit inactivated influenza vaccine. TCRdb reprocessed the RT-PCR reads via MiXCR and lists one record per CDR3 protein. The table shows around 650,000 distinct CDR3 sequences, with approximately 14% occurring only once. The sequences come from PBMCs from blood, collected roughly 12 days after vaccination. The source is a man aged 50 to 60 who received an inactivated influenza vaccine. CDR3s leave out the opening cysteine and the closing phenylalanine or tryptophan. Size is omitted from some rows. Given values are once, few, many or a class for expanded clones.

STRDRSSYEQY | TRBJ2-7 | TRBV29-1 | many
ATSDATSVAQETQY | TRBJ2-5 | TRBV24-1 | NA
ASSPRLAGGLEQY | TRBJ2-7 | TRBV7-6 | many
ASSETDTQY | TRBJ2-3 | TRBV7-9 | many
ASSLWTATEAF | TRBJ1-1 | TRBV7-9 | NA
SASSVRESDTQY | TRBJ2-3 | TRBV20-1 | few
ASSLADAEQF | TRBJ2-1 | TRBV7-6 | few
ASSWKAGGETQY | TRBJ2-5 | TRBV5-1 | NA
SVVTGERYGYT | TRBJ1-2 | TRBV29-1 | NA
ASSQDPLAGADTQY | TRBJ2-3 | TRBV3-1 | few
ASRGGDSPKNIQY | TRBJ2-4 | TRBV6-1 | NA
ASSQGHSGNTIY | TRBJ1-3 | TRBV4-1 | NA
ATSDVQGSGLDEQF | TRBJ2-1 | TRBV24-1 | NA
ASSLGLASTDTQY | TRBJ2-3 | TRBV7-2 | many
ASSLVTSGKDTQY | TRBJ2-3 | TRBV7-6 | many
ASSLSSGNNEQF | TRBJ2-1 | TRBV7-3 | many
ASRFSAALSDTQY | TRBJ2-3 | TRBV12-3/TRBV12-4 | NA
SVLTSGANNEQF | TRBJ2-1 | TRBV29-1 | NA
ASSKSTGALSYEQY | TRBJ2-7 | TRBV7-2 | few
ASSRTGTSNSPLH | TRBJ1-6 | TRBV6-1 | NA
ASSVEGSGGVYNSPLH | TRBJ1-6 | TRBV9 | NA
ASSQTTSGSLADTQY | TRBJ2-3 | TRBV18 | NA
ASSLGTSDEQF | TRBJ2-1 | TRBV6-2/TRBV6-3 | NA
ASSLAPLAGGVDTQY | TRBJ2-3 | TRBV7-2 | NA
ASSGSGDMSGELF | TRBJ2-2 | TRBV5-4 | few
SDRRDTDTQY | TRBJ2-3 | TRBV20-1 | few
ASSRRVPGTGSYEQY | TRBJ2-7 | TRBV3-1 | NA
ASSQEGQMNYGYT | TRBJ1-2 | TRBV4-3 | NA
ASSLAGRNTIY | TRBJ1-3 | TRBV2 | few
ASRKLAGGSGANVLT | TRBJ2-6 | TRBV5-4 | few
ASSGSGSDEQY | TRBJ2-7 | TRBV7-9 | few
ASSQDGSGEKLF | TRBJ1-4 | TRBV4-2 | few
ASSLEGIGEKLF | TRBJ1-4 | TRBV7-9 | NA
SAREGIGDTQY | TRBJ2-3 | TRBV20-1 | few
ASSQGASGKDNEQF | TRBJ2-1 | TRBV4-3 | few
ASSQDYGSYNEQF | TRBJ2-1 | TRBV4-3 | few
SVAGLGGKNNEQF | TRBJ2-1 | TRBV29-1 | NA
ASSQGPVAESSYNEQF | TRBJ2-1 | TRBV3-1 | many
ASSSTPGQRNEQF | TRBJ2-1 | TRBV7-9 | few
ASSEAGNQPQH | TRBJ1-5 | TRBV6-1 | NA
ASSHRWGKAAVNTEAF | TRBJ1-1 | TRBV4-3 | many
ASTGRNYEQY | TRBJ2-7 | TRBV28 | few
ASSERDTSTDTQY | TRBJ2-3 | TRBV4-3 | few
AWSPERGTAGTQY | TRBJ2-3 | TRBV30 | NA
SARDKYEQY | TRBJ2-7 | TRBV20-1 | few
ASSFWGSSNQPQH | TRBJ1-5 | TRBV28 | many
ASSGRAGYQETQY | TRBJ2-5 | TRBV2 | few
ASSPTTTGELF | TRBJ2-2 | TRBV4-1 | few
ASRDGLDNEQF | TRBJ2-1 | TRBV2 | NA
SARDLKTSDPGELF | TRBJ2-2 | TRBV20-1 | NA
ASSELAETQY | TRBJ2-5 | TRBV6-1 | NA
SADPASPNIQY | TRBJ2-4 | TRBV20-1 | NA
SPGEGTDTQY | TRBJ2-3 | TRBV20-1 | few
ASGRQGPNYGYT | TRBJ1-2 | TRBV2 | NA
ASSPDRSNQPQH | TRBJ1-5 | TRBV12-3/TRBV12-4 | many
ASSQTFTSEYEQY | TRBJ2-7 | TRBV3-1 | many
ASSLNSPGQGSYEQY | TRBJ2-7 | TRBV7-2 | few
ASSLVRSFGGETQY | TRBJ2-5 | TRBV11-2 | few